A selection of T cell receptor beta chains follows, all from one sample in a study of blood T cells in healthy people across ages. TCRdb reanalysed the 5' RACE reads using MiXCR and keeps one entry per CDR3 protein. The data contain under 2,000,000 distinct CDR3 sequences, around half of them singletons. What was sequenced was blood. The receptors shown here come from a woman aged 40 to 55 in good health. Each CDR3 is given with its conserved first and last residue. The order of the fields is clone size, D gene, V gene, J gene, CDR3 DNA, CDR3 protein. A D gene is named only where the DNA matches it firmly. Size is omitted from some rows. Given values are once, few, many or a class for expanded clones.

>few|-|TRBV29-1|TRBJ1-1
TGCAGCGTTGAAGAAACAGTAGAAGCTTTCTTT
CSVEETVEAFF
>-|-|TRBV7-7|TRBJ2-7
TGTGCTAGCAGCTTTAAAAGGGCTACCTACAATGAGCAGTACTTC
CASSFKRATYNEQYF
>-|-|TRBV6-6|TRBJ2-3
TGTGCCAGCGGCCCCCGGGGAACGGTTACGCAGTATTTT
CASGPRGTVTQYF
>-|TRBD1|TRBV6-6|TRBJ2-3
TGTGCCAGCAGTTCGAACCGGGACAGGGGAGATACGCGGTATTTT
CASSSNRDRGDTRYF
>-|-|TRBV20-1|TRBJ1-1
TGCAGTGCTAGAGTCGCTATGAACACTGAAGCTTTCTTT
CSARVAMNTEAFF
>-|TRBD2|TRBV6-2/TRBV6-3|TRBJ2-2
TGTGCCAGCAGCAAACCGGGACTAGGGGCGAACACCGGGGAGCTGTTTTTT
CASSKPGLGANTGELFF
>few|TRBD1|TRBV7-2|TRBJ2-6
TGTGCCAGCAGCTTAGTAGGGACAGCTCTCGCTGGGGCCAACGTCCTGACTTTC
CASSLVGTALAGANVLTF
>-|-|TRBV28|TRBJ1-4
TGTGCCAGCAGTCCTCCGGGGGAGGGTGAAAAACTGTTTTTT
CASSPPGEGEKLFF
>-|TRBD1|TRBV4-2|TRBJ2-3
TGTGCCAGCAGCCAAGATGAACAGGGGTACGAGACAGATACGCAGTATTTT
CASSQDEQGYETDTQYF
>-|-|TRBV4-2|TRBJ1-1
TGTGCCAGCAGCCAAGATAGGAGGGGGTCGGCTGAAGCTTTCTTT
CASSQDRRGSAEAFF
>-|-|TRBV5-1|TRBJ2-3
TGCGCCAGCAGCTTGAGGCAGAGCACAGAGACGCAGTATTTT
CASSLRQSTETQYF
>-|-|TRBV14|TRBJ2-7
TGTGCCAGCAGCCAAGTTATAGGGCACGAGCAGTACTTC
CASSQVIGHEQYF
>few|-|TRBV4-3|TRBJ2-1
TGCGCCAGCAGCCAAGGAGGGCAGGGACGAGCGGGTCCAGGTGAGCAGTTCTTC
CASSQGGQGRAGPGEQFF
>-|TRBD1|TRBV2|TRBJ1-2
TGTGCCAGCACCGGGACAGACTATGGCTACACCTTC
CASTGTDYGYTF
>-|TRBD2|TRBV18|TRBJ2-3
TGTGCCAGCTCACCCCCTAGGCTAGCGGGGGCCCGGAGCACAGATACGCAGTATTTT
CASSPPRLAGARSTDTQYF
>-|-|TRBV7-2|TRBJ1-4
TGTGCCAGCAGGGTTGGGAGGGGGAATGAAAAACTGTTTTTT
CASRVGRGNEKLFF
>-|-|TRBV7-2|TRBJ2-5
TGTGCCAGCAGCCGAGACAGCGAACAAGAGACCCAGTACTTC
CASSRDSEQETQYF
>-|-|TRBV5-1|TRBJ2-3
TGCGCCAGCATCCTCCCAATCGGGGGAGGCACAGATACGCAGTATTTT
CASILPIGGGTDTQYF
>-|TRBD2|TRBV7-2|TRBJ2-3
TGTGCCAGCAGCGACCAAGCGGGGAAGGATACGCAGTATTTT
CASSDQAGKDTQYF
>few|-|TRBV28|TRBJ2-5
TGTGCCAGCAGTTTGGCACTCCCCAAACGGGCCCAGTACTTC
CASSLALPKRAQYF
>once|-|TRBV11-2|TRBJ2-4
TGTGCCAGCAGCTTGGGGGACGCATTGGACAGAAACATTCAGTACTTC
CASSLGDALDRNIQYF
>few|TRBD2|TRBV7-2|TRBJ2-3
TGTGCCAGCAGCTTTGGGACTAGCGGGGGCCCACAGGATACGCAGTATTTT
CASSFGTSGGPQDTQYF
>few|TRBD2|TRBV9|TRBJ2-1
TGTGCCAGCAGCGTAGGGGGCGCGGGGGTATACAATGAGCAGTTCTTC
CASSVGGAGVYNEQFF
>-|TRBD1|TRBV2|TRBJ2-3
TGTGCCAGCAGTGAGGGACAGGGGAGAGCAGATACGCAGTATTTT
CASSEGQGRADTQYF
>-|TRBD1|TRBV7-8|TRBJ2-7
TGTGCCAGCAGTCCCGCCGGGACAGGGGGCGACGAGCAGTACTTC
CASSPAGTGGDEQYF
>few|-|TRBV4-3|TRBJ2-7
TGCGCCAGCAGCCAAGATTCAGGGGAGGGCTACGAGCAGTACTTC
CASSQDSGEGYEQYF
>-|-|TRBV18|TRBJ2-1
TGTGCCAGCTCACCGGGGAGGCCCACAAATAGCGGGCAGTTCTTC
CASSPGRPTNSGQFF
>once|-|TRBV6-2/TRBV6-3|TRBJ2-7
TGTGCCAGCACCGACTATGGGGGGAGTTCCTACGAGCAGTACTTC
CASTDYGGSSYEQYF
>-|-|TRBV7-9|TRBJ2-1
TGTGCCAGCAGCCGGTCAGCTGCGTCCTACAATGAGCAGTTCTTC
CASSRSAASYNEQFF
>-|-|TRBV20-1|TRBJ2-7
TGCAGTGCTAGCGGAGGGGGGTCGCTGTACTTC
CSASGGGSLYF
>-|-|TRBV12-3/TRBV12-4|TRBJ2-7
TGTGCCAGCAGTACTTTGAACAGGGCGGAACCTCCCTACGAGCAGTACTTC
CASSTLNRAEPPYEQYF
>-|TRBD1|TRBV20-1|TRBJ2-3
TGCAGTGCCGCCGGGACAGGGGGCGCAGATACGCAGTATTTT
CSAAGTGGADTQYF
>-|-|TRBV15|TRBJ1-5
TGTGCCACCAGCAGAGATCGAGGAGGAGGGTCAGATAGCAATCAGCCCCAGCATTTT
CATSRDRGGGSDSNQPQHF
>few|-|TRBV12-3/TRBV12-4|TRBJ1-2
TGTGCCAGCAGCCGAGGGCACAATTCCTATGGCTACACCTTC
CASSRGHNSYGYTF
>few|TRBD1|TRBV20-1|TRBJ2-1
TGCAGTGCTAGACGGCCGAGGGGGCTAAGTAAGGATGAGCAGTTCTTC
CSARRPRGLSKDEQFF
>-|-|TRBV4-3|TRBJ2-3
TGCGCCAGCAGCCAAGATCACAGGGTAGTAGATACGCAGTATTTT
CASSQDHRVVDTQYF
>few|-|TRBV7-2|TRBJ1-6
TGTGCCAGCAGCTCCTGGGGGGGTGTAGGGTCACCCCTCCACTTT
CASSSWGGVGSPLHF
>few|-|TRBV6-2/TRBV6-3|TRBJ2-7
TGTGCCAGCAGTTACTCGTTGATGGGGGTCGGCTACGAGCAGTACTTC
CASSYSLMGVGYEQYF
>-|TRBD2|TRBV27|TRBJ2-7
TGTGCCAGCAGTATCATAGCGGGGGGGCCGGGTGAGCAGTACTTC
CASSIIAGGPGEQYF
>few|-|TRBV13|TRBJ2-1
TGTGCCAGCACGGCCGGCACACCGAGAGGAGAGCAGTTCTTC
CASTAGTPRGEQFF
>few|-|TRBV7-9|TRBJ2-5
TGTGCCAGCAGCCCTCAAATGGGCCGAAAAGAGACCCAGTACTTC
CASSPQMGRKETQYF
>few|-|TRBV6-5|TRBJ2-6
TGTGCCAGCAGTTACTCATTCGGCTCTGGGGCCAACGTCCTGACTTTC
CASSYSFGSGANVLTF
>few|TRBD1|TRBV10-1|TRBJ2-7
TGCGCCACGGCCCCTCAACCGGGACAGGGGGCCTACGAGCAGTACTTC
CATAPQPGQGAYEQYF
>-|TRBD1|TRBV5-1|TRBJ2-1
TGCGCCAGCAGCTCTGGACAGGAGAATGGTGAGCAGTTCTTC
CASSSGQENGEQFF
>-|TRBD2|TRBV24-1|TRBJ2-3
TGTGCCACCGGAGCGGGAGGAGACACAGATACGCAGTATTTT
CATGAGGDTDTQYF
>-|TRBD1|TRBV6-5|TRBJ2-5
TGTGCCAGCGCCAATGACAGGGGGAGCATGGAGACCCAGTACTTC
CASANDRGSMETQYF
>-|-|TRBV4-3|TRBJ2-3
TGCGCCAGCAGCCAAGATAAGGTTAGCACAGATACGCAGTATTTT
CASSQDKVSTDTQYF
>-|-|TRBV5-1|TRBJ1-6
TGCGCCAGCAGCTTGGATGGGGTGGGTAATTCACCCCTCCACTTT
CASSLDGVGNSPLHF
>-|-|TRBV12-3/TRBV12-4|TRBJ2-1
TGTGCCAGCAGTATCGGTAGGAGGGCCTACAATGAGCAGTTCTTC
CASSIGRRAYNEQFF
>few|TRBD2|TRBV3-1|TRBJ2-5
TGTGCCAGCAGCCAAGATGGGCTAGCGGGGTACCAAGAGACCCAGTACTTC
CASSQDGLAGYQETQYF
>-|TRBD1|TRBV12-3/TRBV12-4|TRBJ2-3
TGTGCCAGCAGTTTAAGAACAGGGGCAGATGCGCAGTATTTT
CASSLRTGADAQYF
>-|-|TRBV15|TRBJ2-5
TGTGCCACCCGCAAGGGGGACCAAGAGACCCAGTACTTC
CATRKGDQETQYF
>-|TRBD2|TRBV6-2/TRBV6-3|TRBJ2-3
TGTGCCAGCAGTTACTCCCTAGCGGGGAACCAGGGGACAGATACGCAGTATTTT
CASSYSLAGNQGTDTQYF
>-|-|TRBV20-1|TRBJ1-6
TGCAGTGCTAGCTGGACCCTCCGGGATTCACCCCTCCACTTT
CSASWTLRDSPLHF
>-|TRBD1|TRBV20-1|TRBJ1-5
TGCAGTGCTCGCGATTTTACCGGGACAGGGTTCAATCAGCCCCAGCATTTT
CSARDFTGTGFNQPQHF
>-|-|TRBV20-1|TRBJ2-5
TGCAGTGCTAGTGAGGTAGCGTACCCACAAGAGACCCAGTACTTC
CSASEVAYPQETQYF
>-|-|TRBV6-2/TRBV6-3|TRBJ1-5
TGTGCCAGCACCCGGGCATTCGAAATAGATCAGCCCCAGCATTTT
CASTRAFEIDQPQHF